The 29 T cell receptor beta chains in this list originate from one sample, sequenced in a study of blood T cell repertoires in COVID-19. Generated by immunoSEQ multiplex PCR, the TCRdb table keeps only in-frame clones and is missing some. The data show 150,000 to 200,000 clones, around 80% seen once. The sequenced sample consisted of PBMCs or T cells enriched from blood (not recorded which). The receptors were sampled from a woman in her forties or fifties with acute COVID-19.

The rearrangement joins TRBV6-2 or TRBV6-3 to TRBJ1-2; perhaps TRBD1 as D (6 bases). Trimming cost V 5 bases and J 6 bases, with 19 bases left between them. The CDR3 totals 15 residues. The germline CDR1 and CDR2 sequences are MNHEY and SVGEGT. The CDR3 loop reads CASSIGGGVMHGYTF. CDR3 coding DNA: TGTGCCAGCAGTATTGGGGGGGGCGTTATGCATGGCTACACCTTC.

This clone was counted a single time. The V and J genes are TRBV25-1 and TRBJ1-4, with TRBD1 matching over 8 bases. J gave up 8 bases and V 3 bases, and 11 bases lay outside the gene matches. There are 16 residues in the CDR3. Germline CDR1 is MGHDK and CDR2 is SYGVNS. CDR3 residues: CASSESQTGVREKLFF. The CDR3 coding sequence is TGTGCCAGCAGTGAGTCTCAGACAGGGGTTCGCGAAAAACTGTTTTTT.

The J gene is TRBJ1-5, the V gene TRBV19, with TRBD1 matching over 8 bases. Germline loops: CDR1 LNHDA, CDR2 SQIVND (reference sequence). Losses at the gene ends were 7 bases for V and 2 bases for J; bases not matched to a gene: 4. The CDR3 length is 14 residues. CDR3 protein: CASMDRVGNQPQHF. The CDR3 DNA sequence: TGTGCCAGTATGGACAGGGTGGGCAATCAGCCCCAGCATTTT.

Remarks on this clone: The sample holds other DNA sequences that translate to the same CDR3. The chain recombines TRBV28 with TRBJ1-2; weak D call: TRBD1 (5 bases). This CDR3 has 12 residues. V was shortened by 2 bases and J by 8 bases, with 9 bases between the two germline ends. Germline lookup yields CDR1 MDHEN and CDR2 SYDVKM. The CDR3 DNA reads TGTGCCAGCAGTTTAACAGGATACGGCTACACCTTC. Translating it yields CASSLTGYGYTF.

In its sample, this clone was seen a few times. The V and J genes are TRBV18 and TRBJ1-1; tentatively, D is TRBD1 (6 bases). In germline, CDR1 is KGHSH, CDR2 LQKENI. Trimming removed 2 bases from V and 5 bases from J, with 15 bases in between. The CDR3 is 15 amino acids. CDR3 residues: CASSPEGGGRTEAFF. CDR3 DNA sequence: TGTGCCAGCTCACCAGAGGGGGGGGGCCGGACTGAAGCTTTCTTT.

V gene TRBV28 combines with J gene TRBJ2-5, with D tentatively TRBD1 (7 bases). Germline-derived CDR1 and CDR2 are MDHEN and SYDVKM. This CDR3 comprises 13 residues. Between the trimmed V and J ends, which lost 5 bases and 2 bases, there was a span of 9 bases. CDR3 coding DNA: TGTGCCAGCAGTCAGGGGGGACAAGAGACCCAGTACTTC. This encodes CASSQGGQETQYF.

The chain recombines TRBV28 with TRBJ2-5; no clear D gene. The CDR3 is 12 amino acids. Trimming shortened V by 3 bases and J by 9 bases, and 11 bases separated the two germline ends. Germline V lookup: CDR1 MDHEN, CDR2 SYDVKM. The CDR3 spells CASSFPVEAQYF. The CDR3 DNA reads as TGTGCCAGCAGTTTCCCTGTCGAGGCCCAGTACTTC.

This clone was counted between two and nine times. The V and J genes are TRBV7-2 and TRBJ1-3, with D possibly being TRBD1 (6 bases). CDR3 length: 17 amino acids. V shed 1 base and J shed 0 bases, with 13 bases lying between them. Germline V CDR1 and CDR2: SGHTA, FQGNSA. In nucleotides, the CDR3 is TGTGCCAGCAGCTTAGGCCCCCCGGGACACTCTGGAAACACCATATATTTT. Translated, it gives CASSLGPPGHSGNTIYF.

Here the CDR3 reads CASSPQVGNYGYTF. DNA for the CDR3: TGCGCCAGCAGCCCACAGGTGGGAAACTATGGCTACACCTTC. This chain connects TRBV4-3 to TRBJ1-2, with D perhaps TRBD1 (5 bases). V lost 4 bases, J lost 2 bases, and 11 bases lay in between. The CDR3 has 14 residues. CDR1 LGHNA and CDR2 YSLEER come from the germline V gene.

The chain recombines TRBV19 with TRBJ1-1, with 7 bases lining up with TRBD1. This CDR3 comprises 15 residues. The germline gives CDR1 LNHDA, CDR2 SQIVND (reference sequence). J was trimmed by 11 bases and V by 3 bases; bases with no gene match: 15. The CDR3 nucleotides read TGTGCCAGTAGTATCCTCGGAACAGGGGTAGGAGAGGCTTTCTTT. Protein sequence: CASSILGTGVGEAFF. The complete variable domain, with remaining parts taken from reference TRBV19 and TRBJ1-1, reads DGGITQSPKYLFRKEGQNVTLSCEQNLNHDAMYWYRQDPGQGLRLIYYSQIVNDFQKGDIAEGYSVSREKKESFPLTVTSAQKNPTAFYLCASSILGTGVGEAFFGQGTRLTVV.

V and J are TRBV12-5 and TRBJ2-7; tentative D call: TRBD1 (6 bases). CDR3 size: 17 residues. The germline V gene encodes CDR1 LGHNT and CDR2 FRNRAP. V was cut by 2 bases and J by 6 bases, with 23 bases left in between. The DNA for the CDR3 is TGTGCTAGTGGTTTGAGCCCGGACAGCCGAGCTGAATGCGAGCAGTACGTC. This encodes CASGLSPDSRAECEQYV.

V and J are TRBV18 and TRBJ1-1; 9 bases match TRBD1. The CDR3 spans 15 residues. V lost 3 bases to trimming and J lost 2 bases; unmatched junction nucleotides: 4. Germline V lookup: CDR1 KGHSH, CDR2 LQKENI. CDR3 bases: TGTGCCAGCTCACCCGTGGGACAGGGTAACACTGAAGCTTTCTTT. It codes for CASSPVGQGNTEAFF.

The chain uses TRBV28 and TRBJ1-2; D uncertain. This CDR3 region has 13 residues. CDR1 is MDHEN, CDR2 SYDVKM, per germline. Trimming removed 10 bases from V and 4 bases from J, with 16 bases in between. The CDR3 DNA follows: TGTGCCACCAAGAGTGCTTCCTCCTATGGCTACACCTTC. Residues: CATKSASSYGYTF.

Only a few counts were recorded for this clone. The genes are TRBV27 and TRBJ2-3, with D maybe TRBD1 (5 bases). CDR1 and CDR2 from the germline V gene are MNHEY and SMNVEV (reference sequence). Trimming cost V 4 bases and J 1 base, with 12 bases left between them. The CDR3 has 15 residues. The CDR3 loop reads CASSSPGMRTDTQYF. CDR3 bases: TGTGCCAGCAGTTCGCCAGGGATGCGCACAGATACGCAGTATTTT.

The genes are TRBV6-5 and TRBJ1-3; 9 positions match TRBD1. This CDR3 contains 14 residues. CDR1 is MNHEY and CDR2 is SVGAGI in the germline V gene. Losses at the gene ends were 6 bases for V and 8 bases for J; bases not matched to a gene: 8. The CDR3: CASRGTGRPHTIYF. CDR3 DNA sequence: TGTGCCAGCAGGGGGACAGGGAGGCCCCACACCATATATTTT.

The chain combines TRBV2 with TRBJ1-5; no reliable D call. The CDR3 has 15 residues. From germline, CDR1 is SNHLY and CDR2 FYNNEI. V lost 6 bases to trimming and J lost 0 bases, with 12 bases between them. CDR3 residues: CASSLQELSNQPQHF. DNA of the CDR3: TGTGCCAGCAGCCTGCAGGAACTTAGCAATCAGCCCCAGCATTTT.

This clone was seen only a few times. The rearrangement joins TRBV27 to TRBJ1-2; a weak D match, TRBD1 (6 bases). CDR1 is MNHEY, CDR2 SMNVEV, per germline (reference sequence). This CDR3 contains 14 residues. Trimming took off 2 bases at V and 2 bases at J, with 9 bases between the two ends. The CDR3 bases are TGTGCCAGCAGTTTACTACAGGGAAACTATGGCTACACCTTC. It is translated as CASSLLQGNYGYTF.

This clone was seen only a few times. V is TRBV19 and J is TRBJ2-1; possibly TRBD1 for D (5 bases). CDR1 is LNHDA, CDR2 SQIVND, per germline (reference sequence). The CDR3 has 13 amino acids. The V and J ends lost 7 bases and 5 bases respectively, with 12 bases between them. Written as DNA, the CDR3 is TGTGCCAGTAATGGGGAACAGGACAATGAGCAGTTCTTC. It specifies CASNGEQDNEQFF.

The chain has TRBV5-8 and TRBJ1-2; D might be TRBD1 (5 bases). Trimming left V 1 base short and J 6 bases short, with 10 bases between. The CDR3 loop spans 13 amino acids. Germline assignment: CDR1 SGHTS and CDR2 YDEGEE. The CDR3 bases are TGTGCCAGCAGCTTGAAGACGGGGGATGGCTACACCTTC. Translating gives CASSLKTGDGYTF.

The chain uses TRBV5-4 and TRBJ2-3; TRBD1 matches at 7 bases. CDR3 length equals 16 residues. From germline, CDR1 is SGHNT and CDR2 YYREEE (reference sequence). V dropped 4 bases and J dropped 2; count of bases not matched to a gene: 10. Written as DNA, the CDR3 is TGTGCCAGCAGCACCCAAACAGGGGACCCCACAGATACGCAGTATTTT. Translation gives CASSTQTGDPTDTQYF.

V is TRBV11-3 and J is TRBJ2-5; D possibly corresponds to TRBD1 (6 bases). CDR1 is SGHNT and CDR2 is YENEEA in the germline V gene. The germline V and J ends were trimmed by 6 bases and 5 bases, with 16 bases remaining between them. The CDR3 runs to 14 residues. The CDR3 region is CASSRTGYLETQYF. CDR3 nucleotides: TGTGCCAGCAGTCGTACAGGGTACCTCGAGACCCAGTACTTC. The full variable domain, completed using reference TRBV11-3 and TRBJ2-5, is EAGVVQSPRYKIIEKKQPVAFWCNPISGHNTLYWYLQNLGQGPELLIRYENEEAVDDSQLPKDRFSAERLKGVDSTLKIQPAELGDSAVYLCASSRTGYLETQYFGPGTRLLVL.

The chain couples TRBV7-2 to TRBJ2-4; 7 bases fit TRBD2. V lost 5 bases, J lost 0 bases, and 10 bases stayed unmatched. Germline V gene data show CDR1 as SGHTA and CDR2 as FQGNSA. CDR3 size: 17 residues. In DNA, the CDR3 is TGTGCCAGCAGCCCTCCAGGGAGGGCACTAGCCAAAAACATTCAGTACTTC. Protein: CASSPPGRALAKNIQYF.

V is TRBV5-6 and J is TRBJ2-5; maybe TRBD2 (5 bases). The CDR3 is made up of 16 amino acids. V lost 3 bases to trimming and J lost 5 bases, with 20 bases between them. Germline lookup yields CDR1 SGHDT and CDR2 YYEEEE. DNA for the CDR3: TGTGCCAGCAGCTCCCTGAAGACTACTTTATACGAGACCCAGTACTTC. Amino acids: CASSSLKTTLYETQYF.

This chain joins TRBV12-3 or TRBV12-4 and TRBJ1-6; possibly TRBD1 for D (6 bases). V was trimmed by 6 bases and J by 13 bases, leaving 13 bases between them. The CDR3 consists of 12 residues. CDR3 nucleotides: TGTGCCAGCAGGTCCACAGGGTGGCCCCTCCACTTT. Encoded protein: CASRSTGWPLHF.

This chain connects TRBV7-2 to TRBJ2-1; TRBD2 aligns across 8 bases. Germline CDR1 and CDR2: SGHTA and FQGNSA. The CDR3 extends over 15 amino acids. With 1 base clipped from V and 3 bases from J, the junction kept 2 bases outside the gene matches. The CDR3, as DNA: TGTGCCAGCAGCTTAGATACTAGCGGCTACAATGAGCAGTTCTTC. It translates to CASSLDTSGYNEQFF.

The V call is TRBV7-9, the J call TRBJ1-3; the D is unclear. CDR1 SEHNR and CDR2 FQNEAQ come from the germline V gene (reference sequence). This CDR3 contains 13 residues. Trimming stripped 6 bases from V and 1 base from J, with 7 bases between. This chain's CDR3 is CASSISSGNTIYF. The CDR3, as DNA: TGTGCCAGCAGTATATCGTCTGGAAACACCATATATTTT. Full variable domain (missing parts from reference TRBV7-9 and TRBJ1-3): DTGVSQNPRHKITKRGQNVTFRCDPISEHNRLYWYRQTLGQGPEFLTYFQNEAQLEKSRLLSDRFSAERPKGSFSTLEIQRTEQGDSAMYLCASSISSGNTIYFGEGSWLTVV.

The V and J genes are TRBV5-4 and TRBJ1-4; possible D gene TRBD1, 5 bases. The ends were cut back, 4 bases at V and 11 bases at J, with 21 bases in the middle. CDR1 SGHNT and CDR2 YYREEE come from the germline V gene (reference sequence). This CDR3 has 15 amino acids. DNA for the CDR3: TGTGCCAGCAGCCACGCCCGGGACGGCGGGGACAAACTGTTTTTT. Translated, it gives CASSHARDGGDKLFF.

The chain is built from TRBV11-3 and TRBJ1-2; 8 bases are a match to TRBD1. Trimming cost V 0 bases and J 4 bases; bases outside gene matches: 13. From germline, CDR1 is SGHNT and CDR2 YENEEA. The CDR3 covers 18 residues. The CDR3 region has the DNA TGTGCCAGCAGCTTAGATGGTGGGTTGCAGGGGGCCTTCTATGGCTACACCTTC. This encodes CASSLDGGLQGAFYGYTF.

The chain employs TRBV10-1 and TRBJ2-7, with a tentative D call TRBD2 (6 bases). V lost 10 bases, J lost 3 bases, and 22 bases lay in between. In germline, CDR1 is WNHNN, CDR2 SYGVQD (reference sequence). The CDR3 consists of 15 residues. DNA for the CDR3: TGCGCCACCGGACCGTTGGTAGCGGAGATCTACGAGCAGTACGTC. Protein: CATGPLVAEIYEQYV.